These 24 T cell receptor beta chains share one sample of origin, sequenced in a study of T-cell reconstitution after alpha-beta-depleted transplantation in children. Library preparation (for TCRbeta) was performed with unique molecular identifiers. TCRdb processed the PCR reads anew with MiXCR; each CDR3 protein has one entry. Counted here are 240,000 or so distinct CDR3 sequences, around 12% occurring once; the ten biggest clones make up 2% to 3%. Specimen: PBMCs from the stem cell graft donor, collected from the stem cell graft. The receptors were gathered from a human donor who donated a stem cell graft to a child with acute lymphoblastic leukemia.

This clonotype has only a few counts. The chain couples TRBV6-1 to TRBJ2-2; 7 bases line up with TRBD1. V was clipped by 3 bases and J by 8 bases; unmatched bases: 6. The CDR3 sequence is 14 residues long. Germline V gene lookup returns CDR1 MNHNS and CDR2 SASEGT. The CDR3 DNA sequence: TGTGCCAGCAGTGAGAGACAGGGTGGGGGGGAGCTGTTTTTT. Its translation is CASSERQGGGELFF.

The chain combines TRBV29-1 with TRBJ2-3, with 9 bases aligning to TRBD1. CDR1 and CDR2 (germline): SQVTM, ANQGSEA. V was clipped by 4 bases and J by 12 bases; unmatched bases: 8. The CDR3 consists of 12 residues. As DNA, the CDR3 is TGCAGCGTTGGGGACGCGGGACAGGGCCAGTATTTT. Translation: CSVGDAGQGQYF.

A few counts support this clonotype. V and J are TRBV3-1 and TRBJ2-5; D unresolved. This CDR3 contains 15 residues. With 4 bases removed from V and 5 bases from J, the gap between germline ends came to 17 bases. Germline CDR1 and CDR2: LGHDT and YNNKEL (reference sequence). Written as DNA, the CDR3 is TGTGCCAGCAGCCCTCGACCCTCCAGTGGGGAGACCCAGTACTTC. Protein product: CASSPRPSSGETQYF.

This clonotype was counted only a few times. CDR3 DNA sequence: TGTGCCAGCAGTGAGACTAGCGGGGTTGGAGAGACCCAGTACTTC. It yields the protein CASSETSGVGETQYF. V and J are TRBV7-2 and TRBJ2-5; 11 positions agree with TRBD2. J lost 4 bases, V lost 6 bases, and 7 bases had no gene match. Germline V gives CDR1 SGHTA, CDR2 FQGNSA. This CDR3 has 15 residues.

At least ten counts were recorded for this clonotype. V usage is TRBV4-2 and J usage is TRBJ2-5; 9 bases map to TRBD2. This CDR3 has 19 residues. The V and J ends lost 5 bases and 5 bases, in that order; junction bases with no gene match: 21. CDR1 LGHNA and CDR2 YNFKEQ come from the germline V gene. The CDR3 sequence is CASSRDNRWSSGRSETQYF. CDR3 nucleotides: TGTGCCAGCAGCAGGGACAACCGTTGGAGTAGCGGGAGAAGTGAGACCCAGTACTTC.

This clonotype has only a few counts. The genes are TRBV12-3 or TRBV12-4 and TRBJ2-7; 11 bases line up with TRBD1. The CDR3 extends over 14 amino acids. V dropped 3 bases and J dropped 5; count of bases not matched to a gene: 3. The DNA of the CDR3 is TGTGCCAGCAGTTTTTGGACAGGGGGCGACGAGCAGTACTTC. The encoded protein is CASSFWTGGDEQYF.

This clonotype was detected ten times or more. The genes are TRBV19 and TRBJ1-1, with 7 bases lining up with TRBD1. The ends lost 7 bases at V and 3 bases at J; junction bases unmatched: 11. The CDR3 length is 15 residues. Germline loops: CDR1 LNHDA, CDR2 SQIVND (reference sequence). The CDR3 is CASTLKTGRDTEAFF. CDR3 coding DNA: TGTGCCAGTACCCTAAAGACAGGGAGGGACACTGAAGCTTTCTTT.

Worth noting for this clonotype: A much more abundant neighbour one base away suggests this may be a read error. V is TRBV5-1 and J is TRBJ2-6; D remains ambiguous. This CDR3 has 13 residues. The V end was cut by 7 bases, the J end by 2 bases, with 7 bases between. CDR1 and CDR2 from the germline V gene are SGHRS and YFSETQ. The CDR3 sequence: CASERTGANVLTF. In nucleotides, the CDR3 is TGCGCCAGCGAGAGGACTGGGGCCAACGTCCTGACTTTC.

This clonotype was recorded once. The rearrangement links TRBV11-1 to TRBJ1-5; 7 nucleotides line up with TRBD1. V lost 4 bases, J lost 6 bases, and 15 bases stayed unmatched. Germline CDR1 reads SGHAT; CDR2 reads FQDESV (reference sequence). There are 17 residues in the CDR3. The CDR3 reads CASSSSPGTADRQPQHF. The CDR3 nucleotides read TGTGCCAGCAGCTCGAGTCCCGGGACAGCAGACCGTCAGCCCCAGCATTTT.

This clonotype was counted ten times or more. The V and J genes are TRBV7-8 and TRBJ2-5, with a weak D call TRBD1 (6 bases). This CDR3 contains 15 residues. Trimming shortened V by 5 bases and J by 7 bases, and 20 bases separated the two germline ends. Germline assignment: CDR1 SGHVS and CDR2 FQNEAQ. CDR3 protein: CASSLYQGRPGTQYF. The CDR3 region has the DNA TGTGCCAGCAGCCTCTACCAGGGGCGCCCAGGGACCCAGTACTTC. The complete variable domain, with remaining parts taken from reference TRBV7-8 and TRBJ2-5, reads GAGVSQSPRYKVAKRGQDVALRCDPISGHVSLFWYQQALGQGPEFLTYFQNEAQLDKSGLPSDRFFAERPEGSVSTLKIQRTQQEDSAVYLCASSLYQGRPGTQYFGPGTRLLVL.

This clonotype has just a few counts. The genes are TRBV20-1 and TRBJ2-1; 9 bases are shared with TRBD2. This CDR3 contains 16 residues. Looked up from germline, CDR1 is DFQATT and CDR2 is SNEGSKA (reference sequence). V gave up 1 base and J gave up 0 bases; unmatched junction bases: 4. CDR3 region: CSARAKAGGSYNEQFF. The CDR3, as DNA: TGCAGTGCTAGAGCCAAAGCGGGAGGCTCCTACAATGAGCAGTTCTTC.

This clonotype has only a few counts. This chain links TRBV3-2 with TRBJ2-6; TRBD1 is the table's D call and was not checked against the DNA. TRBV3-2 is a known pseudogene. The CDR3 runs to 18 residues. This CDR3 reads CASWGPRTGEAGANVLTF. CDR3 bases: TGTGCCAGCTGGGGCCCCCGGACAGGGGAGGCTGGGGCCAACGTCCTGACTTTC.

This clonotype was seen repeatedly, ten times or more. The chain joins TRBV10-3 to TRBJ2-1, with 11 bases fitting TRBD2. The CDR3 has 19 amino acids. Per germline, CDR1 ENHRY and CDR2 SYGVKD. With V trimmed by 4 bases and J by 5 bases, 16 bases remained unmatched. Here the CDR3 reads CAISGLAGSANLFNNEQFF. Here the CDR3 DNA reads TGTGCCATCAGTGGACTAGCGGGGAGCGCGAACCTTTTTAACAATGAGCAGTTCTTC.

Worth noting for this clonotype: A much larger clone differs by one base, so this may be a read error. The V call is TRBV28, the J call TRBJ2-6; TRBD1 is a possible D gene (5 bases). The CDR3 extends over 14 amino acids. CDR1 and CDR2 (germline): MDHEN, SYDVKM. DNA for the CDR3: TGTGCCAGCAGCATCCGAACTGGGGCCAACGGCCTGACTTTC. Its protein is CASSIRTGANGLTF.

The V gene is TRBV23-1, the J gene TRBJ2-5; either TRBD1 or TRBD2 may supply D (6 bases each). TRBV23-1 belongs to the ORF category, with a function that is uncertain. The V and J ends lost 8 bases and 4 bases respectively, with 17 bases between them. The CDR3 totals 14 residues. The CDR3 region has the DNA TGCGCCAGCCTTCAATTCAGGGGAGGAGAGACCCAGTACTTC. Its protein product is CASLQFRGGETQYF.

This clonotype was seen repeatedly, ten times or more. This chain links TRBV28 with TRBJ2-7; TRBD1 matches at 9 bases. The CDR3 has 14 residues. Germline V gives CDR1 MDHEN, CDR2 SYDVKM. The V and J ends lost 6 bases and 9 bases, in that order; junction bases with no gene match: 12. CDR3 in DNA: TGTGCCAGCAGCCCAGGGGACAGGGCGCTCACGCAGTACTTC. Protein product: CASSPGDRALTQYF.

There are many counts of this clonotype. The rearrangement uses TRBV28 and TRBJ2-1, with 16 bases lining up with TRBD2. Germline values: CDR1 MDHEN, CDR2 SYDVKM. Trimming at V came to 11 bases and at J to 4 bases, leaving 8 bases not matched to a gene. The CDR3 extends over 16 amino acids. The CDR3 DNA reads TGTGCCGGGGGGACTAGCGGGGGGGCAGGTTACAATGAGCAGTTCTTC. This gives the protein CAGGTSGGAGYNEQFF.

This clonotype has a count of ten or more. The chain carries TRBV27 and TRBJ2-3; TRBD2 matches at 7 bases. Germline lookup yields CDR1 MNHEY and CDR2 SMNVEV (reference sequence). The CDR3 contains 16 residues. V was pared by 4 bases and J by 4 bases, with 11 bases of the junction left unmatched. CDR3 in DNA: TGTGCCAGCAGTTATAGTCCTAGCGGTAGCGCAGATACGCAGTATTTT. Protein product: CASSYSPSGSADTQYF.

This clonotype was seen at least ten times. The CDR3 here is CASSPPGQQHTQYF. The CDR3, as DNA: TGTGCCAGCAGTCCCCCGGGACAACAGCATACGCAGTATTTT. The chain couples TRBV12-3 or TRBV12-4 to TRBJ2-3; TRBD1 might be the D (6 bases). The CDR3 has 14 residues. V was cut by 5 bases and J by 7 bases, with 16 bases left in between.

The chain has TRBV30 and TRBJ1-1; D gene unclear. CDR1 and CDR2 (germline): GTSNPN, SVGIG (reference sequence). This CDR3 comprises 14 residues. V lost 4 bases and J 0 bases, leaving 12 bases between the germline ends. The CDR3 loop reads CAWNAGTLNTEAFF. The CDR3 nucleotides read TGTGCCTGGAATGCGGGTACACTGAACACTGAAGCTTTCTTT. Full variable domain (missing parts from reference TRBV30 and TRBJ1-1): SQTIHQWPATLVQPVGSPLSLECTVEGTSNPNLYWYRQAAGRGLQLLFYSVGIGQISSEVPQNLSASRPQDRQFILSSKKLLLSDSGFYLCAWNAGTLNTEAFFGQGTRLTVV.

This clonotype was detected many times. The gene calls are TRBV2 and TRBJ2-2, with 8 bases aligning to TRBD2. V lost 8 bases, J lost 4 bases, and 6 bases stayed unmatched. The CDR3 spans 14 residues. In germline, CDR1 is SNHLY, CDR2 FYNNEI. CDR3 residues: CASLGGGITGELFF. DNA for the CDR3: TGTGCCAGCCTCGGGGGGGGAATCACCGGGGAGCTGTTTTTT.

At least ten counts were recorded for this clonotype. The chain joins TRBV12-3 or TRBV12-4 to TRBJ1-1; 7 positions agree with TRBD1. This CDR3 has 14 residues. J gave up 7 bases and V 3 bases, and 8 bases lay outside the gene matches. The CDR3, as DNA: TGTGCCAGCAGTTTGGAGGGACAGAGATTTGAAGCTTTCTTT. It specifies CASSLEGQRFEAFF.

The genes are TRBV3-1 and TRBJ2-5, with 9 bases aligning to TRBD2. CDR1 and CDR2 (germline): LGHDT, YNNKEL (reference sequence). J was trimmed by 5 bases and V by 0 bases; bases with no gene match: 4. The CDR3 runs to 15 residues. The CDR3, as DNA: TGTGCCAGCAGCCAAGATCGGGCGGGGGGGGAGACCCAGTACTTC. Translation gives CASSQDRAGGETQYF.

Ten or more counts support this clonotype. The DNA of the CDR3 is TGTGCCAGCAGCTTCCAGGGGCAAGATACGCAGTATTTT. It translates to CASSFQGQDTQYF. This sequence joins TRBV7-9 and TRBJ2-3; maybe TRBD1 (6 bases). In germline, CDR1 is SEHNR, CDR2 FQNEAQ (reference sequence). The length of the CDR3 is 13 residues. Trimming pared 3 bases from V and 5 bases from J, leaving 9 bases between.